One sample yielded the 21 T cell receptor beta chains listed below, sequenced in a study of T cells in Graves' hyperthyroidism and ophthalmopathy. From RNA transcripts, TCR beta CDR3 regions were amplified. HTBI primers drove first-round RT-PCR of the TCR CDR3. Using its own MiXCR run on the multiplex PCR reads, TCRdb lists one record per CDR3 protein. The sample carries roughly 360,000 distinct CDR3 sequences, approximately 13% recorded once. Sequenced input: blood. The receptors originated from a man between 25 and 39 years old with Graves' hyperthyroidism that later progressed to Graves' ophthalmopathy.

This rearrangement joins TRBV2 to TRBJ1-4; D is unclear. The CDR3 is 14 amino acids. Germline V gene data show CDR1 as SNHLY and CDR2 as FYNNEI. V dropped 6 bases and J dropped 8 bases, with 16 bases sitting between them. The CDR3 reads CASRDSRQGEKLFF. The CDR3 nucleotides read TGTGCCAGCAGAGATTCGAGACAAGGGGAAAAACTGTTTTTT. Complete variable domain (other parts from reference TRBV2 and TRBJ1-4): EPEVTQTPSHQVTQMGQEVILRCVPISNHLYFYWYRQILGQKVEFLVSFYNNEISEKSEIFDDQFSVERPDGSNFTLKIRSTKLEDSAMYFCASRDSRQGEKLFFGSGTQLSVL.

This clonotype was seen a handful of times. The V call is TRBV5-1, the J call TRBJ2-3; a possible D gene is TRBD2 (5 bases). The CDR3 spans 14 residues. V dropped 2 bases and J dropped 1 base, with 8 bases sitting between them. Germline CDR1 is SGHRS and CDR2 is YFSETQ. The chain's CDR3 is CASSFTAGTDTQYF. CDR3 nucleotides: TGCGCCAGCAGCTTTACAGCGGGCACAGATACGCAGTATTTT.

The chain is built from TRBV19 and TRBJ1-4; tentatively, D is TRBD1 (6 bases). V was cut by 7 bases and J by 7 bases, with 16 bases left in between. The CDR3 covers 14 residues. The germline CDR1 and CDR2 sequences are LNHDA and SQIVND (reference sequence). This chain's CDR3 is CASTTGHGSEKLFF. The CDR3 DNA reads TGTGCCAGTACTACGGGACATGGTAGTGAAAAACTGTTTTTT.

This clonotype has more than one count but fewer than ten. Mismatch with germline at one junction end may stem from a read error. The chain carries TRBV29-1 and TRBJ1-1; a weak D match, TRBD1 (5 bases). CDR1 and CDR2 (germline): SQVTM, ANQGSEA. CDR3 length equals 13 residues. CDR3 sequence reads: CSVFPDGGADAFF. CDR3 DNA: TGCAGCGTTTTTCCTGACGGGGGAGCTGACGCTTTCTTT.

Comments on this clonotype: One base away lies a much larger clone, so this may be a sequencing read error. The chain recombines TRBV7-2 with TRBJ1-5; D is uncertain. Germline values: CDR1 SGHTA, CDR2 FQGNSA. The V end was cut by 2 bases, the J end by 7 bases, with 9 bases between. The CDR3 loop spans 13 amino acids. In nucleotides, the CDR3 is TGTGCCAGCAGCTTAAGGCTAGGACAGCCCCAGCATTTT. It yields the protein CASSLRLGQPQHF.

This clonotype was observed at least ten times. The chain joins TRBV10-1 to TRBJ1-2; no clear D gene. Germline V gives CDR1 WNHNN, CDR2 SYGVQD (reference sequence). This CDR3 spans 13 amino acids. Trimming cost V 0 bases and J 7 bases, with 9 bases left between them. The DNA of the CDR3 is TGCGCCAGCAGTGAGTCGTCGCAGAGTGGCTACACCTTC. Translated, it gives CASSESSQSGYTF.

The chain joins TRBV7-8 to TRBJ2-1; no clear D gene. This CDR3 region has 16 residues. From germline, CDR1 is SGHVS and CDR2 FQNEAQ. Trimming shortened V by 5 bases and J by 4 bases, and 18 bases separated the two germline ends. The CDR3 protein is CASSPSGRPIYNEQFF. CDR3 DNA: TGTGCCAGCAGCCCCTCGGGTAGGCCGATATACAATGAGCAGTTCTTC.

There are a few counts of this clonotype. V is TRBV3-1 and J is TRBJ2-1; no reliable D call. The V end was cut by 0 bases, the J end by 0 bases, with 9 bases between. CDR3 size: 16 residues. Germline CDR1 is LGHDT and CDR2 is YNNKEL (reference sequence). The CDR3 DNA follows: TGTGCCAGCAGCCAAGAGGATAGTGGCTCCTACAATGAGCAGTTCTTC. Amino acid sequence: CASSQEDSGSYNEQFF.

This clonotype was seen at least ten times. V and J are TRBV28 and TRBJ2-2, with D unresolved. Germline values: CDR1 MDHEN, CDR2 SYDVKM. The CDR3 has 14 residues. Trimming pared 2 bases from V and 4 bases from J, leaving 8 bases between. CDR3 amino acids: CASSLSLLTGELFF. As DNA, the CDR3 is TGTGCCAGCAGTTTAAGTCTTCTCACCGGGGAGCTGTTTTTT.

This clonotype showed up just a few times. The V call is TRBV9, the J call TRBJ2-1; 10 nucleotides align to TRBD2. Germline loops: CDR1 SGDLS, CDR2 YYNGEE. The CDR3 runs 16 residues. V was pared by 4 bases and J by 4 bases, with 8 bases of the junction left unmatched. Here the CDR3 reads CASSTLAGVLYNEQFF. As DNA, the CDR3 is TGTGCCAGCAGCACCCTAGCGGGGGTCCTTTACAATGAGCAGTTCTTC.

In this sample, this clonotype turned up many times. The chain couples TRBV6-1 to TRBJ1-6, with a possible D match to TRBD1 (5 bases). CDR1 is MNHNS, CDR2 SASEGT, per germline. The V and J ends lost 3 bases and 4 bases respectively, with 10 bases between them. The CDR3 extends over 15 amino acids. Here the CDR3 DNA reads TGTGCCAGCAGTGACGAGACAGTATATAATTCACCCCTCCACTTT. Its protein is CASSDETVYNSPLHF.

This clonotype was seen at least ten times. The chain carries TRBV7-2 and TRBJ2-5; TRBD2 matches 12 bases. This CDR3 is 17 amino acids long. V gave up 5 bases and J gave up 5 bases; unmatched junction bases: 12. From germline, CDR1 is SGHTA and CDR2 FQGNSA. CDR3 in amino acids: CASSPWLAGGRVETQYF. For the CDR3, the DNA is TGTGCCAGCAGCCCGTGGCTAGCGGGGGGGCGGGTTGAGACCCAGTACTTC.

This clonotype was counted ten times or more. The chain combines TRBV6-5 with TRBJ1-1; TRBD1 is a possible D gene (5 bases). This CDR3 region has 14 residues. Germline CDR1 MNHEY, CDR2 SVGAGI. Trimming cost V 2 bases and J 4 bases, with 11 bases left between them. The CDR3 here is CASSYQDIFTEAFF. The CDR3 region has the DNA TGTGCCAGCAGTTACCAGGACATATTCACTGAAGCTTTCTTT.

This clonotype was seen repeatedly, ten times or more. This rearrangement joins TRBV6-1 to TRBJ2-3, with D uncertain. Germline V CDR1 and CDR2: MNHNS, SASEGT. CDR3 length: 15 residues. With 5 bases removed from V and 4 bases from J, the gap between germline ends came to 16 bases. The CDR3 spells CASSSGGILADTQYF. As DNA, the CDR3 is TGTGCCAGCAGTTCGGGTGGGATATTAGCAGATACGCAGTATTTT.

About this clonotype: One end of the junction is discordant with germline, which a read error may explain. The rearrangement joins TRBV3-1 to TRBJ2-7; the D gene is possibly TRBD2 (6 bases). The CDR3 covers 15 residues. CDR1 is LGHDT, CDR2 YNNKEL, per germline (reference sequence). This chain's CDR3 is CASRVSGTLSYEQCF. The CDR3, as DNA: TGTGCCAGCCGAGTCTCCGGGACTCTCTCCTACGAGCAGTGCTTC.

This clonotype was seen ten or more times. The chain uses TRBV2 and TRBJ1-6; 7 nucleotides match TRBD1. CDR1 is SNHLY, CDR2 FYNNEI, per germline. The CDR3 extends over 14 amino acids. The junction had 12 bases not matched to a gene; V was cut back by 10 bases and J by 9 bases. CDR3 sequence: CAIRQGSFASPLHF. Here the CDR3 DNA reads TGTGCCATCCGACAGGGCTCGTTCGCTTCACCCCTCCACTTT.

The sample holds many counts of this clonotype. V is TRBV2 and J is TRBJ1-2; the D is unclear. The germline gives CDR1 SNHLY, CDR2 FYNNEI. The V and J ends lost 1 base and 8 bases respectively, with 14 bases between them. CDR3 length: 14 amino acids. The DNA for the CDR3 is TGTGCCAGCAGTGAAGTGGAAGGAAGAGAAGGCTACACCTTC. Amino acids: CASSEVEGREGYTF.

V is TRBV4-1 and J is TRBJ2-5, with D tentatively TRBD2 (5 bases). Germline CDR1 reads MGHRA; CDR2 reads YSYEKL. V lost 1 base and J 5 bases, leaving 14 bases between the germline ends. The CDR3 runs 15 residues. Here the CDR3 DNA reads TGCGCCAGCAGCCAAGTGCAGGAGGCGCCGGAGACCCAGTACTTC. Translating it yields CASSQVQEAPETQYF.

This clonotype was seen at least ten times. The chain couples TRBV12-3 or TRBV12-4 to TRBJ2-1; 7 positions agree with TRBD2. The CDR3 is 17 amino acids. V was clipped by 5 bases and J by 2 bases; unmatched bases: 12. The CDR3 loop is CASSLQTSVRPYNEQFF. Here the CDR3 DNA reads TGTGCCAGCAGTCTCCAAACTAGCGTACGGCCCTACAATGAGCAGTTCTTC.

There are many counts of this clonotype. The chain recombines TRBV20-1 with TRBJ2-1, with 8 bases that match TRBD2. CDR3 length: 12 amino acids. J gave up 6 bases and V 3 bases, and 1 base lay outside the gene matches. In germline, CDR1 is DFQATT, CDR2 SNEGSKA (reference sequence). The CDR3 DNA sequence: TGCAGTGCTAGCGGGGGGGCCAATGAGCAGTTCTTC. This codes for CSASGGANEQFF.

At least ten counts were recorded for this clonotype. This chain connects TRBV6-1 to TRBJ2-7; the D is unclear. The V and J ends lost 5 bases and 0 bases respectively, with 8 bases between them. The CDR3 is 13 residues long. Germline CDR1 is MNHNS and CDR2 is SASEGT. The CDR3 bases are TGTGCCAGCAGTAACGGGCTCTCCTACGAGCAGTACTTC. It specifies CASSNGLSYEQYF.